Below, 24 T cell receptor beta chains from the same sample are listed, as sequenced in a study of T cell changes during pregnancy in multiple sclerosis. Some clones are missing from TCRdb's copy, which holds only in-frame ones; the method was immunoSEQ multiplex PCR. This table has roughly 60,000 clones, 91% appearing once. The sequencing here drew on peripheral blood, taken before pregnancy. The source of these receptors is a female donor with multiple sclerosis, enrolled in a pregnancy study.

Only a few counts were recorded for this clone. J is TRBJ2-2 and V is TRBV7-2; the match to TRBD2 covers 7 bases. The CDR3 loop spans 15 amino acids. The V and J ends lost 2 bases and 6 bases, in that order; junction bases with no gene match: 6. Germline loops: CDR1 SGHTA, CDR2 FQGNSA. In nucleotides, the CDR3 is TGTGCCAGCAGCTTACTCGATCGGGGGGCCGGGGAGCTGTTTTTT. It translates to CASSLLDRGAGELFF.

This clone showed up just once. J is TRBJ2-3 and V is TRBV12-5; 12 bases are a match to TRBD2. The V gene end was trimmed by 7 bases and the J gene end by 1 base; junction bases not matched to a gene: 6. Per germline, CDR1 LGHNT and CDR2 FRNRAP. This CDR3 is 16 amino acids long. CDR3 sequence: CASATGTSGRTDTQYF. For the CDR3, the DNA is TGTGCTAGTGCCACCGGGACTAGCGGGCGCACAGATACGCAGTATTTT.

The gene calls are TRBV7-2 and TRBJ2-7; D may be TRBD2 (5 bases). CDR3 length: 14 amino acids. Trimming took off 3 bases at V and 6 bases at J, with 15 bases between the two ends. Germline CDR1 reads SGHTA; CDR2 reads FQGNSA. CDR3 sequence: CASSFSPRRAEQYF. The CDR3 DNA follows: TGTGCCAGCAGCTTTTCCCCTAGGCGGGCCGAGCAGTACTTC. The variable domain in full, completed from reference TRBV7-2 and TRBJ2-7, reads GAGVSQSPSNKVTEKGKDVELRCDPISGHTALYWYRQSLGQGLEFLIYFQGNSAPDKSGLPSDRFSAERTGGSVSTLTIQRTQQEDSAVYLCASSFSPRRAEQYFGPGTRLTVT.

The J gene is TRBJ1-4, the V gene TRBV5-5; 7 bases match TRBD1. This CDR3 has 14 amino acids. Germline V gene lookup returns CDR1 SGHKS and CDR2 YYEKEE (reference sequence). The V and J ends lost 2 bases and 8 bases, in that order; junction bases with no gene match: 6. Written as DNA, the CDR3 is TGTGCCAGCAGCTTCAGGGGGTTAGGAGAAAAACTGTTTTTT. Protein sequence: CASSFRGLGEKLFF.

This clone was observed once. The chain uses TRBV9 and TRBJ1-6; D is uncertain. The V and J ends lost 0 bases and 6 bases respectively, with 7 bases between them. Germline assignment: CDR1 SGDLS and CDR2 YYNGEE. This CDR3 contains 14 residues. CDR3 residues: CASSVGLSNSPLHF. The CDR3 coding sequence is TGTGCCAGCAGCGTAGGGTTGAGTAATTCACCCCTCCACTTT.

This chain links TRBV27 with TRBJ1-5, with a tentative D call TRBD1 (6 bases). Deletions cut 1 base from V and 1 base from J, with 14 bases between. Germline V lookup: CDR1 MNHEY, CDR2 SMNVEV (reference sequence). This CDR3 contains 17 residues. The chain's CDR3 is CASSLFRDIQSNQPQHF. For the CDR3, the DNA is TGTGCCAGCAGTTTATTTAGGGACATACAGAGCAATCAGCCCCAGCATTTT.

This clone was seen only once. The chain uses TRBV10-3 and TRBJ2-7; TRBD1 agrees at 9 bases. This CDR3 is 14 amino acids long. From germline, CDR1 is ENHRY and CDR2 SYGVKD. The ends lost 2 bases at V and 4 bases at J; junction bases unmatched: 3. The CDR3 coding sequence is TGTGCCATCAGTGAGGGGACAGGGTATTACGAGCAGTACTTC. It codes for CAISEGTGYYEQYF.

The V call is TRBV11-3, the J call TRBJ1-1; D call uncertain. Germline V gene data show CDR1 as SGHNT and CDR2 as YENEEA. The CDR3 loop spans 13 amino acids. The germline V and J ends were trimmed by 2 bases and 1 base, with 5 bases remaining between them. This CDR3 is CASSLMRNTEAFF. In nucleotides, the CDR3 is TGTGCCAGCAGCTTAATGAGGAACACTGAAGCTTTCTTT.

The chain recombines TRBV25-1 with TRBJ2-5; 11 bases line up with TRBD2. The germline CDR1 and CDR2 sequences are MGHDK and SYGVNS. V was clipped by 1 base and J by 4 bases; unmatched bases: 5. This CDR3 is 16 amino acids long. This CDR3 reads CASSEWHSGGVETQYF. For the CDR3, the DNA is TGTGCCAGCAGTGAATGGCATAGCGGGGGGGTAGAGACCCAGTACTTC.

The CDR3 here is CASSQAYPDTQYF. CDR3 in DNA: TGTGCCAGCAGCCAGGCTTACCCAGATACGCAGTATTTT. The chain couples TRBV7-2 to TRBJ2-3; D not resolved. Germline V gene sequence: CDR1 SGHTA, CDR2 FQGNSA. Trimming removed 5 bases at V and 4 bases at J, with 10 bases between. The CDR3 has 13 residues.

The chain is built from TRBV6-4 and TRBJ2-3; TRBD2 might be the D (5 bases). The CDR3 sequence is 16 residues long. The germline V and J ends were trimmed by 0 bases and 0 bases, with 10 bases remaining between them. Per the germline V gene, CDR1 is MRHNA and CDR2 is SNTAGT. Here the CDR3 reads CASSDSVGGSTDTQYF. Here the CDR3 DNA reads TGTGCCAGCAGTGACTCTGTTGGCGGGAGCACAGATACGCAGTATTTT.

This sequence joins TRBV18 and TRBJ1-2, with 11 positions matching TRBD1. The V gene's germline CDR1 is KGHSH and CDR2 LQKENI. V lost 3 bases to trimming and J lost 2 bases; unmatched junction nucleotides: 8. The length of the CDR3 is 17 residues. CDR3 amino acids: CASSPIPGTGGNYGYTF. The CDR3, as DNA: TGTGCCAGCTCACCCATTCCGGGGACAGGGGGGAACTATGGCTACACCTTC.

V gene TRBV6-5 combines with J gene TRBJ2-7; TRBD1 aligns across 9 bases. The CDR3 runs 13 residues. Germline CDR1 is MNHEY and CDR2 is SVGAGI. The V gene end was trimmed by 5 bases and the J gene end by 6 bases; junction bases not matched to a gene: 5. CDR3: CASSRQTGGEQYF. The CDR3 bases are TGTGCCAGCAGTCGTCAGACAGGGGGCGAGCAGTACTTC.

The chain links TRBV11-2 to TRBJ1-5, with 7 bases lining up with TRBD1. The germline V gene has CDR1 SGHAT and CDR2 FQNNGV. The CDR3 loop spans 15 amino acids. The V segment lost 5 bases and the J segment 4 bases; nucleotides outside the gene matches: 8. The CDR3 DNA reads TGTGCCAGCAGCACCTACAGGGGCACGAATCAGCCCCAGCATTTT. This encodes CASSTYRGTNQPQHF.

The chain couples TRBV5-1 to TRBJ1-1, with a possible D match to TRBD1 (5 bases). V dropped 1 base and J dropped 0 bases, with 13 bases sitting between them. CDR1 is SGHRS, CDR2 YFSETQ, per germline. The CDR3 is made up of 16 amino acids. The CDR3 here is CASSLWVGGMNTEAFF. DNA of the CDR3: TGCGCCAGCAGCTTGTGGGTCGGGGGAATGAACACTGAAGCTTTCTTT.

The rearrangement uses TRBV5-6 and TRBJ1-1, with 12 positions matching TRBD1. Germline CDR1 is SGHDT and CDR2 is YYEEEE. The junction had 4 bases not matched to a gene; V was cut back by 4 bases and J by 0 bases. CDR3 size: 16 residues. CDR3 protein: CASSGTGGRLNTEAFF. DNA for the CDR3: TGTGCCAGCAGCGGGACAGGGGGCCGGTTGAACACTGAAGCTTTCTTT.

Written as DNA, the CDR3 is TGTGCCAGCAGCTTGGAACTAGCGGGGGGAGATACGCAGTATTTT. This encodes CASSLELAGGDTQYF. The rearrangement uses TRBV5-4 and TRBJ2-3; 12 nucleotides match TRBD2. The germline V gene encodes CDR1 SGHNT and CDR2 YYREEE (reference sequence). The junction had 1 base not matched to a gene; V was cut back by 0 bases and J by 5 bases. The CDR3 has 15 amino acids. Full variable domain (outside the CDR3, taken from reference TRBV5-4 and TRBJ2-3): ETGVTQSPTHLIKTRGQQVTLRCSSQSGHNTVSWYQQALGQGPQFIFQYYREEENGRGNFPPRFSGLQFPNYSSELNVNALELDDSALYLCASSLELAGGDTQYFGPGTRLTVL.

This clone showed up many times. The CDR3 protein is CASSANRATGELFF. The CDR3 DNA follows: TGTGCCAGCAGCGCTAACAGGGCCACCGGGGAGCTGTTTTTT. V is TRBV7-2 and J is TRBJ2-2, with D possibly TRBD1 on 6 matching bases. The CDR3 is 14 amino acids. Trimming shortened V by 5 bases and J by 4 bases, and 11 bases separated the two germline ends. CDR1 SGHTA and CDR2 FQGNSA come from the germline V gene.

The rearrangement links TRBV7-8 to TRBJ2-5, with a tentative D call TRBD1 (6 bases). This CDR3 has 13 residues. Germline CDR1 is SGHVS and CDR2 is FQNEAQ. V dropped 2 bases and J dropped 3 bases, with 7 bases sitting between them. The CDR3 DNA is TGTGCCAGCAGCTTAACAGGGAAAGAGACCCAGTACTTC. This encodes CASSLTGKETQYF.

There are a few counts of this clone. This chain connects TRBV10-3 to TRBJ2-2, with D possibly matching TRBD1 (6 bases). This CDR3 spans 13 amino acids. V lost 10 bases and J 2 bases, leaving 11 bases between the germline ends. The V gene's germline CDR1 is ENHRY and CDR2 SYGVKD. The CDR3 protein is CATGTSNTGELFF. CDR3 DNA sequence: TGTGCCACGGGGACATCCAACACCGGGGAGCTGTTTTTT.

This chain joins TRBV5-4 and TRBJ1-1; D unclear. CDR3 length: 15 amino acids. Trimming left V 0 bases short and J 3 bases short, with 12 bases between. The germline gives CDR1 SGHNT, CDR2 YYREEE (reference sequence). This CDR3 reads CASSLEARRDTEAFF. The CDR3 bases are TGTGCCAGCAGCTTGGAAGCCAGGCGGGACACTGAAGCTTTCTTT.

The gene calls are TRBV7-6 and TRBJ1-1; D call uncertain. V was clipped by 0 bases and J by 3 bases, with 5 bases between them. There are 13 residues in the CDR3. CDR1 and CDR2 from the germline V gene are SGHVS and FNYEAQ. CDR3 protein: CASSLAGDTEAFF. The CDR3 region has the DNA TGTGCCAGCAGCTTAGCGGGAGACACTGAAGCTTTCTTT.

The chain employs TRBV27 and TRBJ1-2; D ambiguous. Germline lookup yields CDR1 MNHEY and CDR2 SMNVEV (reference sequence). The CDR3 loop spans 18 amino acids. V lost 0 bases to trimming and J lost 7 bases, with 24 bases between them. CDR3 residues: CASSLSWSANTKTSGYTF. The CDR3, as DNA: TGTGCCAGCAGTTTATCGTGGAGCGCTAATACTAAAACGTCTGGCTACACCTTC.

This chain links TRBV6-5 with TRBJ2-2, with a possible D match to TRBD1 (7 bases). V lost 6 bases, J lost 1 base, and 12 bases lay in between. CDR1 and CDR2 from the germline V gene are MNHEY and SVGAGI. The length of the CDR3 is 15 residues. The DNA of the CDR3 is TGTGCCAGCAGGGGGAGGACAGGGAACACCGGGGAGCTGTTTTTT. This gives the protein CASRGRTGNTGELFF.